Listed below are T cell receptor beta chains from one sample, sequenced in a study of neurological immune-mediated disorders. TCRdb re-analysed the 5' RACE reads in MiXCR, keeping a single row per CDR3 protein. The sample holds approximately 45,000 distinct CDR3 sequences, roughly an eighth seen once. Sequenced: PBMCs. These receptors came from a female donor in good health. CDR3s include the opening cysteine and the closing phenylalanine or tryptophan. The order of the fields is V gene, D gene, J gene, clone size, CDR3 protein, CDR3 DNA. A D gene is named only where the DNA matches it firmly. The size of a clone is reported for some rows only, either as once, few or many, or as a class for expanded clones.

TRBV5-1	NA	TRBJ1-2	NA	CASSLKQWTNYGYTF	TGCGCCAGCAGCCTTAAACAGTGGACTAACTATGGCTACACCTTC
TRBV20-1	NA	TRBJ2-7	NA	CSARELGGDYEQYF	TGCAGTGCTAGAGAACTTGGGGGCGACTACGAGCAGTACTTC
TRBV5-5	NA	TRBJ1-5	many	CASSQLSGRGNQPQHF	TGTGCCAGCAGCCAGCTTTCGGGCAGGGGCAATCAGCCCCAGCATTTT
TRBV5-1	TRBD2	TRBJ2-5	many	CASSLPGGETQYF	TGCGCCAGCAGCTTGCCGGGGGGGGAGACCCAGTACTTC
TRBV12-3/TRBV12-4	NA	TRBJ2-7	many	CASSLTSPIYEQYF	TGTGCCAGCAGTTTAACTTCTCCGATCTACGAGCAGTACTTC
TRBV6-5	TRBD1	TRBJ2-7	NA	CASSYQGDLTEQYF	TGTGCCAGCAGTTACCAGGGGGATCTCACCGAGCAGTACTTC
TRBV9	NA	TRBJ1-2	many	CASSVETSLNYGYTF	TGTGCCAGCAGCGTAGAGACGAGCCTTAACTATGGCTACACCTTC
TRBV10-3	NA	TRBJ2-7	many	CAISDPEGESYYEQYF	TGTGCCATCAGTGACCCCGAGGGGGAATCATACTACGAGCAGTACTTC
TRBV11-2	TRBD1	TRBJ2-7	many	CASRLPGQGGREQYF	TGTGCCAGCAGACTACCGGGACAGGGGGGGAGGGAGCAGTACTTC
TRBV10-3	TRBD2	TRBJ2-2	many	CAISGTSIGGELFF	TGTGCCATCAGCGGGACTAGCATTGGCGGGGAGCTGTTTTTT
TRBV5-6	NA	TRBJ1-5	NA	CASSLGSVNQPHHF	TGTGCCAGCAGCTTGGGCAGCGTCAATCAGCCCCACCATTTT
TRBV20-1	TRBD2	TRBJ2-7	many	CSARDYFSYEQYF	TGCAGTGCTCGGGACTACTTCTCCTACGAGCAGTACTTC
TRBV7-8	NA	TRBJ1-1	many	CASGGGWGTEAFF	TGTGCCAGCGGGGGAGGGTGGGGCACTGAAGCTTTCTTT
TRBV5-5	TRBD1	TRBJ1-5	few	CASSWGQGGQPQHF	TGTGCCAGCAGCTGGGGACAGGGGGGTCAGCCCCAGCATTTT
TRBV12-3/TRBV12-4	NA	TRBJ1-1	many	CASSLQGTNTEAFF	TGTGCCAGCAGTTTACAGGGGACGAACACTGAAGCTTTCTTT
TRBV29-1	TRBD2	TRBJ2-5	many	CSVEAGTSKETQYF	TGCAGCGTTGAAGCCGGGACTAGCAAGGAGACCCAGTACTTC
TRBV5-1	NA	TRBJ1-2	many	CASSPTRQIRDGYTF	TGCGCCAGCAGCCCTACCCGACAGATTAGGGATGGCTACACCTTC
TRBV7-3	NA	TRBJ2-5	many	CASSLGGGHQETQYF	TGTGCCAGCAGCTTAGGGGGGGGGCACCAAGAGACCCAGTACTTC
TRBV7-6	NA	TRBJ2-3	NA	CASSLASALSRDTQYF	TGTGCCAGCAGCTTAGCGTCGGCCTTATCACGAGATACGCAGTATTTT
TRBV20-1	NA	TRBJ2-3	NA	CSAPLPRWADTQYF	TGCAGTGCTCCCCTACCTCGGTGGGCAGATACGCAGTATTTT
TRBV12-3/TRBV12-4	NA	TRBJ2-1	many	CASSLGLPYNEQFF	TGTGCCAGCAGCCTGGGGCTCCCATACAATGAGCAGTTCTTC
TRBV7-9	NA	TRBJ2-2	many	CASSLAQGTGELFF	TGTGCCAGCAGCTTAGCACAGGGTACCGGGGAGCTGTTTTTT
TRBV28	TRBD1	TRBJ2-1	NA	CASSLGTGRNEQFF	TGTGCCAGCAGTTTAGGGACAGGGAGGAATGAGCAGTTCTTC
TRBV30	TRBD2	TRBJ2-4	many	CAWSVLGGEIAKNIQYF	TGTGCCTGGAGTGTACTCGGGGGGGAGATAGCCAAAAACATTCAGTACTTC
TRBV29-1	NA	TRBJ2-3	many	CSVEGGGYTDTQYF	TGCAGCGTTGAAGGGGGCGGGTACACAGATACGCAGTATTTT
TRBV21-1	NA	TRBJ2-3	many	CASSIQTEGDTDTQYF	TGTGCCAGCAGCATCCAGACGGAAGGAGACACAGATACGCAGTATTTT
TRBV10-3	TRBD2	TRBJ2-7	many	CAMGTSGGYEQYF	TGTGCCATGGGGACTAGCGGGGGCTACGAGCAGTACTTC
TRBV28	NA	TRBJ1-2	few	CASSPRGVGYGYTF	TGTGCCAGCAGTCCTAGGGGAGTTGGCTATGGCTACACCTTC